Reported below is one T cell receptor (beta chain). Its target is not known. This specimen comes from a study of cytomegalovirus exposure and HLA in healthy donors. General observations from the study: Looking again later, the authors saw that most CMV-associated TCR beta chains seemed HLA-restricted. Links to common viral pathogens appeared, in a later analysis, for several of the most significant clusters. The investigators catalogued 164 TCR beta chains as cytomegalovirus-associated.

The CDR3 is made up of 15 amino acids. Trimming stripped 1 base from V and 4 bases from J, with 13 bases between. From germline, CDR1 is MGHRA and CDR2 YSYEKL. PCR primers comprised 60 Vbeta and 13 Jbeta primers. Sequencing used immunoSEQ multiplex PCR; TCRdb keeps in-frame clones, though not all of them. The profile shows 170,000 or so clones, approximately 82% of them singletons. The sequencing input was PBMCs. The V gene is TRBV4-1, the J gene TRBJ1-1, with D unclear. The source of this sequence is a man over 45 in good health and CMV-seropositive. The CDR3 loop reads CASSQGSDLRTEAFF. In nucleotides, the CDR3 is TGCGCCAGCAGCCAAGGGTCAGATCTTCGCACTGAAGCTTTCTTT.